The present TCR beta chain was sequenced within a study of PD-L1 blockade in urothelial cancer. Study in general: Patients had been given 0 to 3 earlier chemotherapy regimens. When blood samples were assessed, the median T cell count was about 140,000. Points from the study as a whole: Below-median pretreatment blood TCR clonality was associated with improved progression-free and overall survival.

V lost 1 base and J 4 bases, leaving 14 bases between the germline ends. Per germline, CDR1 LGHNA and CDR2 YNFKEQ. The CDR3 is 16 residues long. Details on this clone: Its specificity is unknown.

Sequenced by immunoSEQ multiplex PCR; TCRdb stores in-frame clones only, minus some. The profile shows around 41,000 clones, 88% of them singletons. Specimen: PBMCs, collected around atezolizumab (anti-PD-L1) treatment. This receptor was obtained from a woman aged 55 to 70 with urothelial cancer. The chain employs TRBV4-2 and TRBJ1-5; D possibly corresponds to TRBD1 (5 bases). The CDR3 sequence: CASSQGGTGGNQPQHF. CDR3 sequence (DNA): TGTGCCAGCAGCCAAGGCGGGACGGGGGGGAATCAGCCCCAGCATTTT.